This T cell receptor (beta chain) stems from a study of response to subunit inactivated influenza vaccine. The sample holds a few counts of this clonotype. Its antigen is unidentified. In germline, CDR1 is DFQATT, CDR2 SNEGSKA (reference sequence). The ends lost 6 bases at V and 0 bases at J; junction bases unmatched: 19. The CDR3 has 18 residues. TCRdb re-called the RT-PCR reads with MiXCR, one entry per CDR3 protein. Of roughly 460,000 distinct CDR3 sequences in the sample, 9.5% to 13% are singletons; the top ten hold approximately 12%. Findings and limits, study-wide: A suggestion made by the authors is that each seasonal influenza vaccination recruits few new T cells.

This receptor was obtained from a middle-aged man who received an inactivated influenza vaccine. This chain uses TRBV20-1 with TRBJ2-7; 8 nucleotides line up with TRBD2. The material sequenced was PBMCs from blood, taken about 40 days after vaccination. CDR3 in amino acids: CSANTPGTGGISSYEQYF. CDR3 DNA sequence: TGCAGTGCAAATACACCAGGAACGGGGGGGATAAGCTCCTACGAGCAGTACTTC.